This paragraph covers one T cell receptor (beta chain) sequence. CDR3 length: 13 residues. Per germline, CDR1 SGHRS and CDR2 YFSETQ. Trimming stripped 2 bases from V and 6 bases from J, with 8 bases between. The protocol was immunoSEQ multiplex PCR, while the TCRdb copy is restricted to in-frame clones and leaves out a portion. Seen here are tens of thousands of clones, about nine tenths observed once, and the top ten hold about 28%. This entry is derived from a study of T cell responses to AZD1222 COVID-19 vaccine. Second-dose groups at about 4 or about 12 weeks were pooled. This chain joins TRBV5-1 and TRBJ2-2; D unclear. The source of this sequence is an adult who received the AZD1222 COVID-19 vaccine. Sequences were derived from peripheral blood, sampled 28 days after the second AZD1222 dose. The CDR3 nucleotides are TGCGCCAGCAGCTTCTACGGGTCCGGGGAGCTGTTTTTT. Its protein is CASSFYGSGELFF.